This TCR beta chain was documented in a study of Ad26.COV2.S vaccination and SARS-CoV-2 variants. The data were produced by immunoSEQ multiplex PCR, yet TCRdb's version contains in-frame clones alone and is incomplete. The sample contains about 400,000 clones, around 89% of which appear only once. Specified treatment: approximately 18 received Ad26.COV2.S at low or high dose, single or two shots; about 5 received placebo; per-sample allocation not given. The investigators took samples on day 63 after the first vaccine or placebo injection. Trimming at V came to 5 bases and at J to 0 bases, leaving 12 bases not matched to a gene. The CDR3 is made up of 19 amino acids. From germline, CDR1 is LGHDT and CDR2 YNNKEL (reference sequence).

This chain uses TRBV3-1 (or the pseudogene TRBV3-2) with TRBJ2-1; 11 bases agree with TRBD2. The sequence was collected from a person aged 18-65 years who received the Ad26.COV2.S COVID-19 vaccine or a placebo. Material: peripheral blood, obtained in a trial of Ad26.COV2.S vaccine versus placebo. The CDR3 DNA follows: TGTGCCAGCAGCTACGCCGGGACTAGCGGCTTGAGCTCCTACAATGAGCAGTTCTTC. Its protein product is CASSYAGTSGLSSYNEQFF.